These T cell receptor beta chains were read from a single sample in a study of breast tumors, draining lymph nodes, adjacent tissues. Each CDR3 protein gets one entry after TCRdb re-called the multiplex PCR reads with MiXCR. This repertoire shows under 250,000 distinct CDR3 sequences, 32% found once; its top ten account for about 1.4%. Sequenced input: axillary lymph node tissue. The receptor set was obtained from a female donor with breast cancer. Some clones in this sample may be carry-over from other donors' samples. Each CDR3 is given without its conserved first and last residue. Clone sizes are given selectively: once, few, many, or a class where the clone is expanded.

v_call clone_size cdr3_aa
TRBV6-1 many ASRGGLTGELF
TRBV6-2/TRBV6-3 . ASSHFIAGQPSYNEQF
TRBV29-1 . SVRTSGSSYNEQF
TRBV5-1 many ASSLAPSSFANTGELF
TRBV7-6 many ASSPAPTDSGNTIY
TRBV20-1 . SARGQNMNTEAF
TRBV7-6 many ASSLVAGVPNEQY
TRBV7-4 . ASSLLQGARNSPLH
TRBV5-8 many ASSLGTTVQEIQY
TRBV12-3/TRBV12-4 many ASSFRGVGAYNEQF
TRBV6-1 many ASSVGRGNYGYT
TRBV7-2 many ASSLAANTDTQY
TRBV14 once ASFETGGWNEQF
TRBV20-1 many SAGDLAGEETQY
TRBV7-8 many ASSARTGLQGYT
TRBV7-2 . ASSPGLGYNSPLH
TRBV12-3/TRBV12-4 . ASSSRGLAGGVGRTDTQD
TRBV24-1 . ATRSTGGYQETQY
TRBV28 many ASSLTGGWY
TRBV3-1 many ASTLQRESSEQY
TRBV20-1 many SAGGGIQPQH
TRBV30 few AWGEAEAF
TRBV6-6 many ASLSGSGNQPQH
TRBV18 few ASSPPVAPADTQY
TRBV4-3 . ASSTERGNTEAF
TRBV12-3/TRBV12-4 many ASTQGLALGSLY
TRBV2 many ASKGGTAGTGVYEQY
TRBV29-1 . SALARQGNSPLH
TRBV27 few EDNEQF
TRBV5-1 . ASRRTGDETQY
TRBV6-5 few ASRPRRTAQETQY
TRBV7-2 . ASGSSPGYERY
TRBV18 few ASSPGQGRVGRTDTGELF
TRBV24-1 medium-sized ATSSLQGYGYT
TRBV29-1 many SVEDSGSPHNEQF
TRBV20-1 many SARSDTQY
TRBV20-1 many SGTSGRVGYNEQF
TRBV15 many ATSRVAWGGQSYEQY
TRBV5-1 many ASSLEGREIYNEQF
TRBV15 many ATSSMGQGGHEQY
TRBV6-1 many ASRPGQPFNEQF
TRBV27 few ASSQGTAYEQY
TRBV20-1 many SAFTGLAYGYT
TRBV4-2 many ASSQDWGTGFIVRNSPLH
TRBV29-1 many SAGAGNQPQH
TRBV2 . ASSVLVGELSSGANVLT
TRBV12-3/TRBV12-4 many ASSLGTSDYNEQF
TRBV19 . ASSEGGQGKLGGVGTQPQH
TRBV18 . ASYLHRAEAF
TRBV5-1 many ATQLGSGGTGETQY
TRBV7-3 . ASSSDRDRGGNEQ
TRBV7-2 . ASSSGLRAEAF
TRBV7-9 many ASSVPGGGYNEQF
TRBV7-9 many ASSPGREVSPLH
TRBV18 many ASSPMDRGPGGYT
TRBV18 few ASSPLQGSTEAF
TRBV9 once ASSGGTTQGRDTIY
TRBV7-2 many ASSSRTSGTQTQY